This entry lists 14 T cell receptor beta chains sequenced from one sample in a study of beta chain features in type 1 diabetes. Of the isolated RNA, all was reverse transcribed, and so the sequenced material was expressed TCRB transcripts. Using immunoSEQ multiplex PCR, the repertoire was profiled, and TCRdb retains in-frame clones only, with some absent. The sample yields tens of thousands of clones, about a third seen once. Sample: stem cell memory CD4+ T cells from blood. These receptors originate from a woman younger than 30 in good health.

CDR3 sequence: CASSTGLAGPNTGELFF. In DNA, the CDR3 is TGTGCCAGCAGCACGGGACTAGCGGGACCTAACACCGGGGAGCTGTTTTTT. The rearrangement links TRBV5-4 to TRBJ2-2; TRBD2 aligns across 13 bases. The germline V gene encodes CDR1 SGHNT and CDR2 YYREEE (reference sequence). CDR3 length: 17 residues. V dropped 4 bases and J dropped 2; count of bases not matched to a gene: 5. The full variable domain, its missing parts supplied by reference TRBV5-4 and TRBJ2-2, is ETGVTQSPTHLIKTRGQQVTLRCSSQSGHNTVSWYQQALGQGPQFIFQYYREEENGRGNFPPRFSGLQFPNYSSELNVNALELDDSALYLCASSTGLAGPNTGELFFGEGSRLTVL.

This rearrangement joins TRBV6-5 to TRBJ2-7, with 8 bases identical to TRBD1. CDR3 length: 14 amino acids. V dropped 8 bases and J dropped 3; count of bases not matched to a gene: 9. Germline CDR1 reads MNHEY; CDR2 reads SVGAGI. The CDR3 DNA follows: TGTGCCAGCGGAGGGGCAGGGGGCTACTACGAGCAGTACTTC. Encoded protein: CASGGAGGYYEQYF.

This clone was seen a handful of times. The chain joins TRBV7-2 to TRBJ2-7; 8 bases are shared with TRBD2. V gave up 3 bases and J gave up 1 base; unmatched junction bases: 5. This CDR3 is built from 15 residues. CDR1 and CDR2 from the germline V gene are SGHTA and FQGNSA. CDR3 residues: CASSLVAGNSYEQYF. The CDR3 DNA reads TGTGCCAGCAGCTTGGTAGCGGGGAATTCCTACGAGCAGTACTTC.

V is TRBV5-6 and J is TRBJ2-7; no clear D gene. V was shortened by 2 bases and J by 3 bases, with 15 bases between the two germline ends. The CDR3 length is 15 residues. CDR1 and CDR2 from the germline V gene are SGHDT and YYEEEE. The CDR3 protein is CASSLLSKANYEQYF. CDR3 DNA sequence: TGTGCCAGCAGCTTACTATCGAAGGCTAACTACGAGCAGTACTTC.

The chain employs TRBV2 and TRBJ1-2; no firm D call. The V and J ends lost 4 bases and 4 bases respectively, with 16 bases between them. Germline CDR1 reads SNHLY; CDR2 reads FYNNEI. This CDR3 spans 15 amino acids. CDR3 sequence: CASSVGSGSTYGYTF. CDR3 DNA: TGTGCCAGCAGTGTTGGTTCTGGGAGCACCTATGGCTACACCTTC. Full variable domain (remainder filled in from reference TRBV2 and TRBJ1-2): EPEVTQTPSHQVTQMGQEVILRCVPISNHLYFYWYRQILGQKVEFLVSFYNNEISEKSEIFDDQFSVERPDGSNFTLKIRSTKLEDSAMYFCASSVGSGSTYGYTFGSGTRLTVV.

V usage is TRBV5-8 and J usage is TRBJ2-1, with 10 positions matching TRBD2. V dropped 1 base and J dropped 7; count of bases not matched to a gene: 5. This CDR3 is 15 amino acids long. Germline lookup yields CDR1 SGHTS and CDR2 YDEGEE. In DNA, the CDR3 is TGTGCCAGCAGCTTGTTAGCGGGAGGAGGGAATGAGCAGTTCTTC. Amino acids: CASSLLAGGGNEQFF. Drawing the rest from reference TRBV5-8 and TRBJ2-1, the complete variable domain is EAGVTQSPTHLIKTRGQQATLRCSPISGHTSVYWYQQALGLGLQFLLWYDEGEERNRGNFPPRFSGRQFPNYSSELNVNALELEDSALYLCASSLLAGGGNEQFFGPGTRLTVL.

The chain has TRBV6-1 and TRBJ2-4, with 7 bases matching TRBD2. The CDR3 is 14 amino acids. The germline V gene has CDR1 MNHNS and CDR2 SASEGT. V lost 6 bases and J lost 8; bases outside the gene matches: 10. DNA for the CDR3: TGTGCCAGCAGCCTGGGGAACAGCGGGGACATTCAGTACTTC. Amino acids: CASSLGNSGDIQYF.

The chain uses TRBV5-1 and TRBJ2-7, with 12 bases that match TRBD1. This CDR3 is 17 amino acids long. J lost 7 bases, V lost 0 bases, and 11 bases had no gene match. From germline, CDR1 is SGHRS and CDR2 YFSETQ. CDR3 loop: CASSLAPPGQGAQEQYF. CDR3 sequence (DNA): TGCGCCAGCAGCTTGGCTCCGCCGGGACAGGGGGCACAAGAGCAGTACTTC.

A few counts support this clone. The genes are TRBV19 and TRBJ2-1; D is undetermined. The germline V gene encodes CDR1 LNHDA and CDR2 SQIVND (reference sequence). The CDR3 has 13 amino acids. Trimming pared 3 bases from V and 5 bases from J, leaving 8 bases between. CDR3 sequence (DNA): TGTGCCAGTAGTATTCAGGCACACAATGAGCAGTTCTTC. This translates into CASSIQAHNEQFF.

The rearrangement links TRBV5-6 to TRBJ2-3; tentatively, D is TRBD1 (5 bases). Between the trimmed V and J ends, which lost 5 bases and 1 base, there was a span of 11 bases. Per germline, CDR1 SGHDT and CDR2 YYEEEE. The length of the CDR3 is 14 residues. CDR3 DNA: TGTGCCAGCAGACCAGGGTTGCGCACAGATACGCAGTATTTT. It encodes CASRPGLRTDTQYF. The full variable domain, rest sourced from reference TRBV5-6 and TRBJ2-3, is DAGVTQSPTHLIKTRGQQVTLRCSPKSGHDTVSWYQQALGQGPQFIFQYYEEEERQRGNFPDRFSGHQFPNYSSELNVNALLLGDSALYLCASRPGLRTDTQYFGPGTRLTVL.

This clone showed up just once. This chain connects TRBV9 to TRBJ2-1, with a weak D call TRBD1 (5 bases). There are 14 residues in the CDR3. Germline CDR1 SGDLS, CDR2 YYNGEE. Trimming took off 0 bases at V and 14 bases at J, with 18 bases between the two ends. CDR3: CASSVGGKVGDKFF. CDR3 in DNA: TGTGCCAGCAGCGTAGGGGGCAAGGTTGGAGATAAGTTCTTC.

In its sample, this clone was seen a few times. The rearrangement links TRBV29-1 to TRBJ2-3; 7 nucleotides match TRBD1. Germline CDR1 SQVTM, CDR2 ANQGSEA. The CDR3 runs 15 residues. The V gene end was trimmed by 5 bases and the J gene end by 2 bases; junction bases not matched to a gene: 10. The CDR3 here is CSVKQGSLFTDTQYF. The CDR3 coding sequence is TGCAGCGTTAAACAGGGGTCCCTTTTCACAGATACGCAGTATTTT.

The sample holds a few counts of this clone. This chain connects TRBV5-1 to TRBJ1-2; tentative D call: TRBD1 (5 bases). The CDR3 covers 13 residues. Germline V gene data show CDR1 as SGHRS and CDR2 as YFSETQ. Trimming shortened V by 0 bases and J by 6 bases, and 9 bases separated the two germline ends. CDR3 region: CASSLDGGDGYTF. The CDR3 DNA reads TGCGCCAGCAGCTTGGACGGGGGAGATGGCTACACCTTC. The full variable domain, completed using reference TRBV5-1 and TRBJ1-2, is KAGVTQTPRYLIKTRGQQVTLSCSPISGHRSVSWYQQTPGQGLQFLFEYFSETQRNKGNFPGRFSGRQFSNSRSEMNVSTLELGDSALYLCASSLDGGDGYTFGSGTRLTVV.

The chain has TRBV7-2 and TRBJ2-3; TRBD2 agrees at 11 bases. V shed 8 bases and J 5 bases; nucleotides not matched to a gene: 12. CDR1 and CDR2 (germline): SGHTA, FQGNSA. This CDR3 comprises 16 residues. The CDR3: CASSLWGSGGGDTQYF. The DNA for the CDR3 is TGTGCCAGCTCCCTGTGGGGTAGCGGGGGGGGAGATACGCAGTATTTT.